The 29 T cell receptor beta chains given below trace back to one sample, sequenced in a study of blood T cell repertoires in COVID-19. Only in-frame clones appear in the TCRdb table, and some are missing; sequencing was by immunoSEQ multiplex PCR. This sample has 140,000 or so clones, with about 86% found just once. The sequenced sample consisted of peripheral blood. These receptors originate from a woman older than 75 with acute or convalescent COVID-19.

This clone has only one observation. The chain couples TRBV2 to TRBJ1-5; the match to TRBD1 covers 10 bases. V trimming: 4 bases; J trimming: 4 bases; junction bases outside the gene matches: 1. This CDR3 comprises 14 residues. CDR1 is SNHLY, CDR2 FYNNEI, per germline. CDR3 region: CASSVGQGNQPQHF. CDR3 sequence (DNA): TGTGCCAGCAGTGTGGGACAGGGGAATCAGCCCCAGCATTTT.

The chain is built from TRBV19 and TRBJ2-1; TRBD2 matches 10 bases. The CDR3 has 14 amino acids. Germline CDR1 LNHDA, CDR2 SQIVND (reference sequence). V dropped 6 bases and J dropped 5; count of bases not matched to a gene: 4. CDR3 sequence (DNA): TGTGCCAGTAGCTGGACTAGCGGTAACAATGAGCAGTTCTTC. It yields the protein CASSWTSGNNEQFF.

The genes are TRBV5-1 and TRBJ2-1; 9 bases match TRBD2. V lost 4 bases, J lost 4 bases, and 6 bases stayed unmatched. The CDR3 length is 15 residues. Germline assignment: CDR1 SGHRS and CDR2 YFSETQ. CDR3 nucleotides: TGCGCCAGCAGCGGACTTAGCGGGGGATACAATGAGCAGTTCTTC. Its protein is CASSGLSGGYNEQFF.

V gene TRBV5-1 combines with J gene TRBJ1-2, with 7 nucleotides matching TRBD1. The V gene end was trimmed by 0 bases and the J gene end by 8 bases; junction bases not matched to a gene: 7. This CDR3 is built from 14 residues. Germline CDR1 SGHRS, CDR2 YFSETQ. The CDR3 reads CASSLVAGGEGYTF. For the CDR3, the DNA is TGCGCCAGCAGCTTGGTAGCAGGGGGTGAGGGCTACACCTTC.

This clone was detected a few times. V and J are TRBV7-9 and TRBJ2-2; TRBD2 agrees at 14 bases. Germline V gene sequence: CDR1 SEHNR, CDR2 FQNEAQ (reference sequence). Trimming cost V 5 bases and J 1 base; bases outside gene matches: 3. The CDR3 sequence is 17 residues long. CDR3 coding DNA: TGTGCCAGCAGCGAGGGACTAGCGGGGGTGAACACCGGGGAGCTGTTTTTT. The encoded protein is CASSEGLAGVNTGELFF.

The V call is TRBV5-4, the J call TRBJ2-3; D not certain. The CDR3 has 12 amino acids. V was trimmed by 0 bases and J by 4 bases, leaving 3 bases between them. Germline V lookup: CDR1 SGHNT, CDR2 YYREEE (reference sequence). CDR3 DNA: TGTGCCAGCAGCTTGGTAGCAGATACGCAGTATTTT. This codes for CASSLVADTQYF.

This clone was counted only a few times. The V call is TRBV5-1, the J call TRBJ1-1; 8 positions match TRBD1. V lost 4 bases and J lost 0; bases outside the gene matches: 5. The CDR3 runs 15 residues. CDR1 SGHRS and CDR2 YFSETQ come from the germline V gene. This chain's CDR3 is CASSNRGTMNTEAFF. The CDR3 DNA is TGCGCCAGCAGCAACAGGGGGACAATGAACACTGAAGCTTTCTTT. The full variable domain, with the rest looked up from reference TRBV5-1 and TRBJ1-1, is KAGVTQTPRYLIKTRGQQVTLSCSPISGHRSVSWYQQTPGQGLQFLFEYFSETQRNKGNFPGRFSGRQFSNSRSEMNVSTLELGDSALYLCASSNRGTMNTEAFFGQGTRLTVV.

The chain has TRBV5-6 and TRBJ1-2, with 9 bases identical to TRBD1. The CDR3 runs 15 residues. Germline V gene sequence: CDR1 SGHDT, CDR2 YYEEEE. With V trimmed by 3 bases and J by 4 bases, 7 bases remained unmatched. CDR3: CASSYRDRAFYGYTF. As DNA, the CDR3 is TGTGCCAGCAGCTACCGGGACAGGGCCTTCTATGGCTACACCTTC.

V is TRBV18 and J is TRBJ1-2; 7 bases align to TRBD1. Looked up from germline, CDR1 is KGHSH and CDR2 is LQKENI. The CDR3 sequence is 14 residues long. The trim removed 3 bases at V and 4 bases at J, leaving 5 bases unmatched. The CDR3 protein is CASSPGGQPYGYTF. The CDR3 DNA reads as TGTGCCAGCTCACCGGGGGGACAGCCCTATGGCTACACCTTC.

The rearrangement links TRBV7-9 to TRBJ1-1, with 7 positions matching TRBD1. Losses at the gene ends were 4 bases for V and 2 bases for J; bases not matched to a gene: 7. The V gene's germline CDR1 is SEHNR and CDR2 FQNEAQ (reference sequence). This CDR3 spans 15 amino acids. The CDR3 coding sequence is TGTGCCAGCAGCTCATGGGACAGCTTTAACACTGAAGCTTTCTTT. Translating gives CASSSWDSFNTEAFF.

CDR3 residues: CASRQRTGGAYGYTF. CDR3 DNA sequence: TGTGCCAGTAGACAGCGGACAGGGGGGGCCTATGGCTACACCTTC. The chain has TRBV19 and TRBJ1-2; TRBD1 agrees at 10 bases. There are 15 residues in the CDR3. The germline V gene has CDR1 LNHDA and CDR2 SQIVND (reference sequence). Germline trimming cut 6 bases from V and 4 bases from J; bases unmatched to any gene: 8.

This chain joins TRBV30 and TRBJ1-4; D is unresolved. The V end lost 0 bases, the J end lost 4 bases, and 9 bases lay between the germline ends. The CDR3 has 14 residues. Germline CDR1 GTSNPN, CDR2 SVGIG (reference sequence). CDR3 bases: TGTGCCTGGAGTGTCCCAGGCCTTAATGAAAAACTGTTTTTT. Its translation: CAWSVPGLNEKLFF.

This clone was detected only a few times. This chain uses TRBV19 with TRBJ2-7; TRBD1 matches at 7 bases. Germline loops: CDR1 LNHDA, CDR2 SQIVND (reference sequence). The CDR3 length is 15 residues. V was clipped by 5 bases and J by 1 base; unmatched bases: 8. CDR3: CASSLQTGYSYEQYF. The CDR3 DNA sequence: TGTGCCAGTAGTCTTCAGACAGGGTATTCCTACGAGCAGTACTTC.

Only a few counts were recorded for this clone. This chain joins TRBV27 and TRBJ1-5; no clear D. Trimming left V 6 bases short and J 0 bases short, with 15 bases between. This CDR3 is built from 16 residues. Germline values: CDR1 MNHEY, CDR2 SMNVEV (reference sequence). DNA for the CDR3: TGTGCCAGCAGCCTAACTATCACCGGTAGCAATCAGCCCCAGCATTTT. This encodes CASSLTITGSNQPQHF.

The chain links TRBV15 to TRBJ1-1, with TRBD1 as a possible D gene (6 bases). Germline V gene lookup returns CDR1 LNHNV and CDR2 YYDKDF (reference sequence). The CDR3 totals 18 residues. The V end was cut by 0 bases, the J end by 0 bases, with 17 bases between. The CDR3 DNA follows: TGTGCCACCAGCAGAGATGATTTCAGGGGCCCATTGAACACTGAAGCTTTCTTT. As protein: CATSRDDFRGPLNTEAFF.

The V call is TRBV5-1, the J call TRBJ1-1, with D possibly matching TRBD1 (5 bases). The germline CDR1 and CDR2 sequences are SGHRS and YFSETQ. The CDR3 covers 14 residues. The V end lost 4 bases, the J end lost 0 bases, and 10 bases lay between the germline ends. The CDR3 bases are TGCGCCAGCAGCGGGGGAGGGTTGAACACTGAAGCTTTCTTT. Translating gives CASSGGGLNTEAFF.

The V and J genes are TRBV29-1 and TRBJ1-2; the match to TRBD1 covers 11 bases. The ends lost 5 bases at V and 7 bases at J; junction bases unmatched: 15. Germline CDR1 reads SQVTM; CDR2 reads ANQGSEA. The CDR3 loop spans 16 amino acids. CDR3 in amino acids: CSVYHRDRGVEGGYTF. CDR3 DNA sequence: TGCAGCGTTTACCACCGGGACAGGGGGGTCGAGGGTGGCTACACCTTC.

This chain links TRBV30 with TRBJ2-5; TRBD1 might be the D (6 bases). The CDR3 spans 14 residues. The V end was cut by 0 bases, the J end by 5 bases, with 13 bases between. Germline V gives CDR1 GTSNPN, CDR2 SVGIG (reference sequence). As DNA, the CDR3 is TGTGCCTGGAGTGTCCAGGGGTTTTACGAGACCCAGTACTTC. It codes for CAWSVQGFYETQYF. The variable domain in full, completed from reference TRBV30 and TRBJ2-5, reads SQTIHQWPATLVQPVGSPLSLECTVEGTSNPNLYWYRQAAGRGLQLLFYSVGIGQISSEVPQNLSASRPQDRQFILSSKKLLLSDSGFYLCAWSVQGFYETQYFGPGTRLLVL.

The V call is TRBV25-1, the J call TRBJ2-5; TRBD2 aligns across 9 bases. Trimming removed 4 bases from V and 6 bases from J; junction bases left unmatched: 15. CDR3 length: 17 residues. Germline V gene data show CDR1 as MGHDK and CDR2 as SYGVNS. The CDR3 region has the DNA TGTGCCAGCAGTGCAACCTTAGCGGGGGAAGATAGAAAGACCCAGTACTTC. Its protein product is CASSATLAGEDRKTQYF.

V is TRBV30 and J is TRBJ2-2, with 8 bases matching TRBD1. Germline CDR1 and CDR2: GTSNPN and SVGIG (reference sequence). The CDR3 loop spans 14 amino acids. V shed 0 bases, J shed 4 bases, and the junction held 1 base outside the gene matches. For the CDR3, the DNA is TGTGCCTGGAGTGTAACAGGGGGCACCGGGGAGCTGTTTTTT. As protein: CAWSVTGGTGELFF.

The chain recombines TRBV5-1 with TRBJ2-3; 7 bases agree with TRBD2. The CDR3 totals 16 residues. The ends lost 4 bases at V and 0 bases at J; junction bases unmatched: 8. The germline gives CDR1 SGHRS, CDR2 YFSETQ. Here the CDR3 DNA reads TGCGCCAGCAGCGGGGGGGATTTCCCTAGCACAGATACGCAGTATTTT. As protein: CASSGGDFPSTDTQYF.

This chain connects TRBV19 to TRBJ1-1; 8 nucleotides match TRBD1. The CDR3 is 16 residues long. Germline V lookup: CDR1 LNHDA, CDR2 SQIVND (reference sequence). J was trimmed by 0 bases and V by 5 bases; bases with no gene match: 8. The CDR3 DNA reads as TGTGCCAGTAGTGGGACCAGGGGGCCGGTGAACACTGAAGCTTTCTTT. This translates into CASSGTRGPVNTEAFF.

The gene calls are TRBV10-3 and TRBJ1-1; possible D gene TRBD1, 6 bases. Germline lookup yields CDR1 ENHRY and CDR2 SYGVKD. The CDR3 consists of 12 residues. The V end lost 6 bases, the J end lost 3 bases, and 8 bases lay between the germline ends. CDR3 sequence: CAIRDSYTEAFF. CDR3 coding DNA: TGTGCCATCAGGGACAGTTACACTGAAGCTTTCTTT.

In DNA form, the CDR3 reads TGTGCCAGCACAGGGACGGGGAACACTGAAGCTTTCTTT. It codes for CASTGTGNTEAFF. This sequence joins TRBV18 and TRBJ1-1; D is perhaps TRBD1 (6 bases). V lost 8 bases, J lost 1 base, and 11 bases lay in between. The CDR3 totals 13 residues. The V gene's germline CDR1 is KGHSH and CDR2 LQKENI.

This chain joins TRBV2 and TRBJ2-3, with a weak D call TRBD2 (6 bases). V shed 6 bases and J shed 1 base, with 17 bases lying between them. The CDR3 covers 16 residues. Germline CDR1 reads SNHLY; CDR2 reads FYNNEI. CDR3 coding DNA: TGTGCCAGCAGCAGCCAGGGTTGGAGGGGCACAGATACGCAGTATTTT. Its translation: CASSSQGWRGTDTQYF.

The chain has TRBV14 and TRBJ2-4; 8 nucleotides line up with TRBD1. The CDR3 has 18 residues. CDR1 and CDR2 from the germline V gene are SGHDN and FVKESK. V lost 0 bases, J lost 1 base, and 8 bases stayed unmatched. The CDR3 reads CASSQDPKQGVAKNIQYF. The DNA of the CDR3 is TGTGCCAGCAGCCAAGACCCAAAACAGGGGGTCGCCAAAAACATTCAGTACTTC.

The CDR3 DNA reads TGTGCCAGCAGCCGAGGACTAGCTGTTCTCTCCTACAATGAGCAGTTCTTC. Encoded protein: CASSRGLAVLSYNEQFF. The rearrangement joins TRBV4-2 to TRBJ2-1; 8 bases match TRBD2. V was clipped by 4 bases and J by 0 bases; unmatched bases: 8. The CDR3 sequence is 17 residues long. Germline CDR1 and CDR2: LGHNA and YNFKEQ.

The chain is built from TRBV6-2 or TRBV6-3 and TRBJ1-4; D perhaps matches TRBD1 (6 bases). CDR1 MNHEY and CDR2 SVGEGT come from the germline V gene. The CDR3 runs 14 residues. V was shortened by 6 bases and J by 6 bases, with 14 bases between the two germline ends. Here the CDR3 DNA reads TGTGCCAGCAGCCGGGGGCAGTCCCATGAAAAACTGTTTTTT. Its translation: CASSRGQSHEKLFF.

The chain combines TRBV30 with TRBJ1-3, with no clear D. Trimming took off 4 bases at V and 2 bases at J, with 15 bases between the two ends. The V gene's germline CDR1 is GTSNPN and CDR2 SVGIG (reference sequence). CDR3 length: 15 residues. This CDR3 is CAWTGGGRPGNTIYF. Written as DNA, the CDR3 is TGTGCCTGGACTGGAGGCGGGCGTCCTGGAAACACCATATATTTT.